The next 27 T cell receptor beta chains were all read from a single sample in a study of cytomegalovirus exposure and HLA in healthy donors. Amplification used 60 Vbeta primers and 13 Jbeta primers. TCRdb keeps only in-frame clones here, not all; method: immunoSEQ multiplex PCR. The sample has 190,000 or so clones, roughly four fifths seen once. The material sequenced was PBMCs. Receptors originate from a man aged 50-60 years in good health and CMV-seronegative.

The chain uses TRBV7-2 and TRBJ2-7; 8 bases are shared with TRBD2. The CDR3 spans 12 residues. V shed 2 bases and J 9 bases; nucleotides not matched to a gene: 3. CDR1 and CDR2 from the germline V gene are SGHTA and FQGNSA. This CDR3 is CASSLYAGGQYF. CDR3 DNA: TGTGCCAGCAGCTTATATGCGGGAGGGCAGTACTTC.

The chain has TRBV27 and TRBJ2-6, with 7 positions matching TRBD1. This CDR3 is built from 16 residues. Germline V gene data show CDR1 as MNHEY and CDR2 as SMNVEV (reference sequence). Trimming at V came to 7 bases and at J to 0 bases, leaving 6 bases not matched to a gene. The CDR3 is CASTPGGISGANVLTF. CDR3 coding DNA: TGTGCCAGCACCCCAGGGGGAATCTCTGGGGCCAACGTCCTGACTTTC.

The chain carries TRBV11-3 and TRBJ2-7; 10 positions match TRBD2. CDR1 is SGHNT and CDR2 is YENEEA in the germline V gene. V lost 1 base and J lost 2; bases outside the gene matches: 14. CDR3 size: 19 residues. Here the CDR3 reads CASSLVGLAVSFRTYEQYF. The CDR3 nucleotides read TGTGCCAGCAGCTTAGTTGGACTAGCGGTATCATTTCGGACCTACGAGCAGTACTTC.

This chain links TRBV9 with TRBJ2-7; TRBD2 agrees at 7 bases. Per germline, CDR1 SGDLS and CDR2 YYNGEE. J gave up 7 bases and V 0 bases, and 22 bases lay outside the gene matches. This CDR3 is built from 19 residues. DNA for the CDR3: TGTGCCAGCAGCGTAGATATCCGTGGGGAGCGTGGGAGGGCTGGGGAGCAGTACTTC. This gives the protein CASSVDIRGERGRAGEQYF.

This chain connects TRBV19 to TRBJ1-1; D is unclear. The CDR3 has 14 residues. Germline assignment: CDR1 LNHDA and CDR2 SQIVND (reference sequence). V was trimmed by 4 bases and J by 6 bases, leaving 15 bases between them. The CDR3 DNA reads as TGTGCCAGTAGTACCCCAAGAGAGACATCTGAAGCTTTCTTT. It specifies CASSTPRETSEAFF.

This clone occurred a few times. The chain links TRBV5-8 to TRBJ1-4; D gene ambiguous. From germline, CDR1 is SGHTS and CDR2 YDEGEE. V was cut by 5 bases and J by 10 bases, with 24 bases left in between. The length of the CDR3 is 16 residues. The DNA of the CDR3 is TGTGCCAGCAGTTCCCCGGGAAGATGGCACCTGGGAAAACTGTTTTTT. Its translation: CASSSPGRWHLGKLFF.

This chain uses TRBV18 with TRBJ2-3; 12 bases match TRBD2. CDR1 and CDR2 from the germline V gene are KGHSH and LQKENI. Germline trimming cut 5 bases from V and 5 bases from J; bases unmatched to any gene: 2. There are 14 residues in the CDR3. The CDR3 bases are TGTGCCAGCTCAGAGACTAGCGGGAGAGATACGCAGTATTTT. The encoded protein is CASSETSGRDTQYF.

This chain links TRBV5-4 with TRBJ1-4; no definite D call. CDR3 length: 15 amino acids. Germline CDR1 and CDR2: SGHNT and YYREEE (reference sequence). V lost 3 bases, J lost 4 bases, and 13 bases lay in between. The CDR3 sequence is CASSSGGNNNEKLFF. In nucleotides, the CDR3 is TGTGCCAGCAGCTCGGGCGGGAACAATAATGAAAAACTGTTTTTT.

The genes are TRBV4-1 and TRBJ1-2; D is unresolved. CDR3 length: 14 amino acids. Germline CDR1 is MGHRA and CDR2 is YSYEKL. Trimming left V 1 base short and J 4 bases short, with 10 bases between. CDR3 DNA: TGCGCCAGCAGCCAAGGGGCAGGCCTCTATGGCTACACCTTC. This gives the protein CASSQGAGLYGYTF.

This chain links TRBV19 with TRBJ2-1; 13 positions match TRBD2. The CDR3 runs to 18 residues. Germline lookup yields CDR1 LNHDA and CDR2 SQIVND (reference sequence). Losses at the gene ends were 4 bases for V and 2 bases for J; bases not matched to a gene: 8. DNA of the CDR3: TGTGCCAGTAGTACTTTACTAGCGGGAGGGCCCCCCTACAATGAGCAGTTCTTC. This gives the protein CASSTLLAGGPPYNEQFF.

The rearrangement links TRBV7-9 to TRBJ1-4, with 7 positions matching TRBD1. The CDR3 is 13 residues long. Germline CDR1 reads SEHNR; CDR2 reads FQNEAQ (reference sequence). J gave up 8 bases and V 5 bases, and 5 bases lay outside the gene matches. CDR3 in amino acids: CASSRDSREKLFF. The CDR3, as DNA: TGTGCCAGCAGCAGGGACAGCAGAGAAAAACTGTTTTTT.

V and J are TRBV2 and TRBJ2-1; 7 positions match TRBD2. The CDR3 has 13 residues. The V gene end was trimmed by 8 bases and the J gene end by 3 bases; junction bases not matched to a gene: 4. Germline CDR1 reads SNHLY; CDR2 reads FYNNEI. CDR3 loop: CASCGTIYNEQFF. The DNA of the CDR3 is TGTGCCAGCTGTGGGACTATCTACAATGAGCAGTTCTTC.

The chain links TRBV4-3 to TRBJ1-1; D is possibly TRBD1 (5 bases). The CDR3 has 16 residues. Germline V gene data show CDR1 as LGHNA and CDR2 as YSLEER. V dropped 0 bases and J dropped 0 bases, with 11 bases sitting between them. CDR3 nucleotides: TGCGCCAGCAGCCAAGATAAAGGGGCCATGAACACTGAAGCTTTCTTT. Amino acid sequence: CASSQDKGAMNTEAFF.

The chain recombines TRBV5-4 with TRBJ2-6, with D tentatively TRBD2 (6 bases). There are 19 residues in the CDR3. V lost 4 bases to trimming and J lost 0 bases, with 20 bases between them. Germline-derived CDR1 and CDR2 are SGHNT and YYREEE (reference sequence). This chain's CDR3 is CASSPKIWGESSGANVLTF. CDR3 in DNA: TGTGCCAGCAGCCCAAAAATTTGGGGGGAAAGCTCTGGGGCCAACGTCCTGACTTTC.

The V gene is TRBV4-1, the J gene TRBJ2-1; 9 nucleotides match TRBD2. J was trimmed by 7 bases and V by 6 bases; bases with no gene match: 10. This CDR3 comprises 15 residues. Per germline, CDR1 MGHRA and CDR2 YSYEKL. The CDR3 here is CASSLRVAGDNEQFF. In nucleotides, the CDR3 is TGCGCCAGCAGTCTACGGGTAGCGGGAGATAATGAGCAGTTCTTC.

This chain connects TRBV28 to TRBJ1-5, with D hard to call. V shed 9 bases and J shed 2 bases, with 8 bases lying between them. The CDR3 extends over 12 amino acids. Germline-derived CDR1 and CDR2 are MDHEN and SYDVKM. The CDR3 loop is CASIRGNQPQHF. In nucleotides, the CDR3 is TGTGCCAGTATACGGGGCAATCAGCCCCAGCATTTT.

The gene calls are TRBV28 and TRBJ1-2; TRBD1 might be the D (6 bases). Germline assignment: CDR1 MDHEN and CDR2 SYDVKM. The germline V and J ends were trimmed by 6 bases and 2 bases, with 13 bases remaining between them. The CDR3 is made up of 14 amino acids. CDR3 bases: TGTGCCAGCAGGTCGGGACAAGTCAACTATGGCTACACCTTC. It specifies CASRSGQVNYGYTF.

This clone was seen a single time. The chain is built from TRBV2 and TRBJ1-2; D uncertain. This CDR3 region has 12 residues. Deletions cut 1 base from V and 5 bases from J, with 5 bases between. Germline V lookup: CDR1 SNHLY, CDR2 FYNNEI. The CDR3 protein is CASSEGVYGYTF. CDR3 in DNA: TGTGCCAGCAGTGAAGGAGTATATGGCTACACCTTC.

To note about this clone: At one end the junction does not follow the germline gene, possibly because of a read error. Written as DNA, the CDR3 is TGTGCTAGCAGCTTAGCTCAGGGGCCTGGAAACACCATATATTTT. Its translation is CASSLAQGPGNTIYF. V usage is TRBV7-7 and J usage is TRBJ1-3; a possible D gene is TRBD1 (6 bases). Looked up from germline, CDR1 is SSHAT and CDR2 is FNYEAQ (reference sequence). The CDR3 length is 15 residues.

The chain has TRBV5-4 and TRBJ1-1, with TRBD1 matching 7 bases. J lost 1 base, V lost 1 base, and 1 base had no gene match. The germline gives CDR1 SGHNT, CDR2 YYREEE (reference sequence). The CDR3 has 14 amino acids. The CDR3 coding sequence is TGTGCCAGCAGCTTGCGGACAGGGAACACTGAAGCTTTCTTT. Protein sequence: CASSLRTGNTEAFF.

The chain employs TRBV6-6 and TRBJ2-4, with D perhaps matching TRBD1 (6 bases). This CDR3 has 16 amino acids. Germline V gene lookup returns CDR1 MNHNY and CDR2 SVGAGI (reference sequence). Trimming cost V 3 bases and J 0 bases, with 12 bases left between them. CDR3 nucleotide sequence: TGTGCCAGCAGTTATCCCGGACAGCTAGCCAAAAACATTCAGTACTTC. It translates to CASSYPGQLAKNIQYF.

The J gene is TRBJ2-5, the V gene TRBV5-4; possibly TRBD1 for D (6 bases). The length of the CDR3 is 16 residues. V gave up 0 bases and J gave up 5 bases, with 17 bases separating them. Per the germline V gene, CDR1 is SGHNT and CDR2 is YYREEE (reference sequence). Here the CDR3 reads CASSLAQAGAGETQYF. The DNA for the CDR3 is TGTGCCAGCAGCTTGGCCCAGGCAGGGGCTGGGGAGACCCAGTACTTC.

The table lists this clone with a few counts. V is TRBV14 and J is TRBJ1-4; tentatively, D is TRBD1 (5 bases). Germline V gene lookup returns CDR1 SGHDN and CDR2 FVKESK. This CDR3 spans 13 amino acids. Trimming stripped 2 bases from V and 8 bases from J, with 9 bases between. CDR3: CASSQLTDEKLFF. The CDR3 DNA sequence: TGTGCCAGCAGCCAACTGACAGACGAAAAACTGTTTTTT.

The V call is TRBV6-5, the J call TRBJ1-2, with D hard to call. The germline V gene encodes CDR1 MNHEY and CDR2 SVGAGI. V lost 6 bases, J lost 1 base, and 15 bases lay in between. The CDR3 consists of 15 residues. In DNA, the CDR3 is TGTGCCAGCAGCTCTGCCAGACATGGTAACTATGGCTACACCTTC. Translation: CASSSARHGNYGYTF.

V is TRBV19 and J is TRBJ2-7, with TRBD2 matching 11 bases. CDR1 is LNHDA and CDR2 is SQIVND in the germline V gene (reference sequence). The CDR3 is 14 residues long. Germline trimming cut 4 bases from V and 3 bases from J; bases unmatched to any gene: 2. DNA of the CDR3: TGTGCCAGTAGTACCGGGACTAGCGGCTACGAGCAGTACTTC. Translated: CASSTGTSGYEQYF.

This chain connects TRBV9 to TRBJ1-2; D is perhaps TRBD1 (5 bases). V was cut by 5 bases and J by 4 bases, with 12 bases left in between. Looked up from germline, CDR1 is SGDLS and CDR2 is YYNGEE. This CDR3 has 13 residues. CDR3 bases: TGTGCCAGCAGTCTGACAGTTAGCTATGGCTACACCTTC. This codes for CASSLTVSYGYTF.

The genes are TRBV19 and TRBJ1-6, with a possible D match to TRBD1 (6 bases). Between the trimmed V and J ends, which lost 4 bases and 7 bases, there was a span of 14 bases. This CDR3 contains 15 residues. CDR1 and CDR2 from the germline V gene are LNHDA and SQIVND (reference sequence). Written as DNA, the CDR3 is TGTGCCAGTAGTACCAACAGGGCTCAGAATTCACCCCTCCACTTT. It encodes CASSTNRAQNSPLHF.